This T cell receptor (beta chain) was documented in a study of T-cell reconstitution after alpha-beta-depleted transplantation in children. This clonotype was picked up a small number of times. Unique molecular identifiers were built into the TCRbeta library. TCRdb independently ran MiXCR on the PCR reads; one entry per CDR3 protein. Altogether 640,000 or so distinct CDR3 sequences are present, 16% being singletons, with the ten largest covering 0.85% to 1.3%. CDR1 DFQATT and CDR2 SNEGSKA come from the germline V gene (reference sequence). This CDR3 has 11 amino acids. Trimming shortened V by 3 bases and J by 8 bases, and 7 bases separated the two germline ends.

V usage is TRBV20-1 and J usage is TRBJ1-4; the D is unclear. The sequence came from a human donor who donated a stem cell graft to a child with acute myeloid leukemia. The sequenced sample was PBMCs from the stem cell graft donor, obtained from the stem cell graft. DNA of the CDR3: TGCAGTGCTAGCATCAGCGAAAAACTGTTTTTT. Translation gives CSASISEKLFF.